This T cell receptor (beta chain) stems from a study of T cell changes during pregnancy in multiple sclerosis. The method was immunoSEQ multiplex PCR; TCRdb's version includes in-frame clones alone and lacks a portion of them. The data show roughly 59,000 clones, with about 90% seen just once and approximately 1.3% held by the top ten. J lost 7 bases, V lost 6 bases, and 2 bases had no gene match. The CDR3 consists of 10 residues. The germline CDR1 and CDR2 sequences are DFQATT and SNEGSKA (reference sequence). Source: peripheral blood, taken in the third trimester of pregnancy. The V call is TRBV20-1, the J call TRBJ1-2; TRBD1 aligns across 7 bases. This TCR was recovered from a female donor in good health, enrolled as a control in a pregnancy study. DNA of the CDR3: TGCAGTGCAGACAGGGTTGGCTACACCTTC. This translates into CSADRVGYTF.